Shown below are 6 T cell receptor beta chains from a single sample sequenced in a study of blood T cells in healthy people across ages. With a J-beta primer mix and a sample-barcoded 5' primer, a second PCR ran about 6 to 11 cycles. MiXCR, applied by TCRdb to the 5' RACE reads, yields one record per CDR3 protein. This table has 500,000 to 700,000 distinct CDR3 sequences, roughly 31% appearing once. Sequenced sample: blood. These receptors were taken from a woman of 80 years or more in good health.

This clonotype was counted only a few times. The CDR3 spells CASSLRLAGTGEGSQHF. DNA of the CDR3: TGTGCCAGCAGTTTAAGACTTGCCGGGACAGGGGAAGGTTCCCAGCATTTT. The V and J genes are TRBV12-3 or TRBV12-4 and TRBJ1-5; 10 bases map to TRBD1. This CDR3 is 17 amino acids long. Unmatched junction bases numbered 15, after V lost 2 bases and J lost 11 bases.

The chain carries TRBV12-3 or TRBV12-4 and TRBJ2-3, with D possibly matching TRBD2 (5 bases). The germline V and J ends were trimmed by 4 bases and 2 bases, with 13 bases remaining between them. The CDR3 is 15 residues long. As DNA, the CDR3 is TGTGCCAGCAGTTATCGTAGCGTGTACACAGATACGCAGTATTTT. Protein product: CASSYRSVYTDTQYF.

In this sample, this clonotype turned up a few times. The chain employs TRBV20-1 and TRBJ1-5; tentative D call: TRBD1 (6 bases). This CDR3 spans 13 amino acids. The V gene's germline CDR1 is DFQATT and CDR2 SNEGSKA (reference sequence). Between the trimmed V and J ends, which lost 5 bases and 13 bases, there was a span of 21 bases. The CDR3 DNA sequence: TGCAGTGCTCATAGGACAGTCGCTTGGGCTCAGCATTTT. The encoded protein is CSAHRTVAWAQHF.

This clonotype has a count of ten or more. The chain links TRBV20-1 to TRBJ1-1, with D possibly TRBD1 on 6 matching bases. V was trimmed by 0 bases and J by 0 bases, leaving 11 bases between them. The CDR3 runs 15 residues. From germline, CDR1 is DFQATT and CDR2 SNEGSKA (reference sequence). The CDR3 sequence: CSARDRGQMNTEAFF. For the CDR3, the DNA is TGCAGTGCTAGAGACCGAGGACAGATGAACACTGAAGCTTTCTTT.

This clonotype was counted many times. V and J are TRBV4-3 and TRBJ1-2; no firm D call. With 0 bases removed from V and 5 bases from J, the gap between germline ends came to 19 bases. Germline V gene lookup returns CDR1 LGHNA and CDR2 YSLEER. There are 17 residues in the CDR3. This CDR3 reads CASSQDLAAGGGYGYTF. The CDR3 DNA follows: TGCGCCAGCAGCCAAGATCTCGCGGCCGGAGGAGGTTATGGCTACACCTTC.

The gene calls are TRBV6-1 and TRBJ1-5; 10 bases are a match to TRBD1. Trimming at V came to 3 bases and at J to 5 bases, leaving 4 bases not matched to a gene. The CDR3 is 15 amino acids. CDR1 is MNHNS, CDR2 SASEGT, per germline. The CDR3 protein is CASSEAGTGDQPQHF. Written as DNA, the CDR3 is TGTGCCAGCAGTGAGGCCGGGACAGGGGATCAGCCCCAGCATTTT.